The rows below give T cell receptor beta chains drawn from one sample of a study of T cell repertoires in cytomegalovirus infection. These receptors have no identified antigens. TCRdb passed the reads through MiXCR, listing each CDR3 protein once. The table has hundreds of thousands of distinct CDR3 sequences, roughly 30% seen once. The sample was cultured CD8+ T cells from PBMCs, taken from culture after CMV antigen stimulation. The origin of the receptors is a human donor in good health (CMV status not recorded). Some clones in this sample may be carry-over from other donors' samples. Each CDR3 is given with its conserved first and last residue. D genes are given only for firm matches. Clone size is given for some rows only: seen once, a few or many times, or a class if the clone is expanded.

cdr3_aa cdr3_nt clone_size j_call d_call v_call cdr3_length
CSASQGTFYSNQPQHF TGCAGTGCTTCACAGGGGACCTTTTATAGCAATCAGCCCCAGCATTTT . TRBJ1-5 TRBD1 TRBV20-1 16
CASSSSGTVGHEQFF TGTGCCAGCAGCTCGTCCGGGACAGTCGGGCATGAGCAGTTCTTC . TRBJ2-1 TRBD1 TRBV7-9 15
CASSLDSQETQYF TGTGCCAGCAGTTTAGACAGCCAAGAGACCCAGTACTTC many TRBJ2-5 . TRBV12-3/TRBV12-4 13
CASSLGVGPWETQYF TGTGCCAGCAGCTTAGGTGTGGGACCTTGGGAGACCCAGTACTTC many TRBJ2-5 . TRBV7-6 15
CASRRVTNEKLFF TGTGCCAGCCGCAGGGTAACTAATGAAAAACTGTTTTTT . TRBJ1-4 . TRBV28 13
CASSTGIDEQFF TGTGCCAGCAGCACAGGGATCGATGAGCAGTTCTTC few TRBJ2-1 . TRBV6-2/TRBV6-3 12
CASRSGTGWEQYF TGTGCCAGCAGGTCCGGGACAGGGTGGGAGCAGTACTTC few TRBJ2-7 TRBD1 TRBV12-3/TRBV12-4 13
CASSLVLENNEQFF TGTGCCAGCAGCTTAGTCCTGGAGAACAATGAGCAGTTCTTC few TRBJ2-1 . TRBV7-9 14
CASSLGSGGLGGDTQYF TGCGCCAGCAGCTTGGGTTCGGGGGGCCTCGGAGGAGATACGCAGTATTTT few TRBJ2-3 . TRBV5-1 17
CASSETGKVDYNEQFF TGTGCCAGCAGTGAAACAGGGAAAGTCGATTACAATGAGCAGTTCTTC . TRBJ2-1 . TRBV6-1 16
CASIRTAGGPSTDTQYF TGTGCCAGCATCCGCACAGCGGGGGGCCCTAGCACAGATACGCAGTATTTT . TRBJ2-3 TRBD2 TRBV5-6 17
CASSPYPDTNTEAFF TGTGCTAGCAGCCCGTACCCTGACACGAACACTGAAGCTTTCTTT . TRBJ1-1 . TRBV7-7 15
CASSSSGGTVYNEQFF TGTGCCAGCAGTTCTAGCGGGGGGACCGTCTACAATGAGCAGTTCTTC . TRBJ2-1 TRBD2 TRBV27 16
CASSLGTGSPEAFF TGCGCCAGCAGCTTGGGGACAGGGAGCCCTGAAGCTTTCTTT . TRBJ1-1 TRBD1 TRBV5-1 14
CASSLDGFGGWENTIYF TGTGCCAGCAGCTTAGACGGGTTTGGGGGCTGGGAAAACACCATATATTTT . TRBJ1-3 . TRBV11-2 17
CASSLVVSGDYEQYF TGTGCCAGCAGCTTAGTGGTTAGCGGGGACTACGAGCAGTACTTC . TRBJ2-7 TRBD2 TRBV7-9 15
CASSPPGRGKNIQYF TGTGCCAGCAGTCCCCCTGGCAGGGGCAAAAACATTCAGTACTTC few TRBJ2-4 . TRBV6-1 15
CASSSGGLTGELFF TGTGCCAGCAGTTCCGGGGGGCTCACCGGGGAGCTGTTTTTT . TRBJ2-2 . TRBV27 14
CASSGDHRQLAGGPRGQFF TGTGCCAGCAGCGGAGATCACCGGCAGCTAGCGGGGGGCCCACGGGGGCAGTTCTTC few TRBJ2-1 TRBD2 TRBV9 19
CASSSTSGAYQETQYF TGTGCCAGCAGCTCGACTAGCGGCGCGTACCAAGAGACCCAGTACTTC . TRBJ2-5 TRBD2 TRBV28 16
CASSSQDGSTDTQYF TGTGCCAGCAGCTCCCAAGACGGGAGCACAGATACGCAGTATTTT . TRBJ2-3 . TRBV13 15
CASSLEGMSNQPQHF TGTGCCAGCAGTTTAGAGGGGATGAGCAATCAGCCCCAGCATTTT few TRBJ1-5 . TRBV12-3/TRBV12-4 15
CASSSQSSYNEQFF TGTGCCAGCAGTTCCCAAAGCTCCTACAATGAGCAGTTCTTC many TRBJ2-1 . TRBV6-5 14
CAGKGGYSNQPQHF TGTGCCGGAAAAGGAGGGTATAGCAATCAGCCCCAGCATTTT . TRBJ1-5 . TRBV5-3 14
CASSQATGGNGYTF TGCGCCAGCAGCCAGGCGACAGGGGGGAATGGCTACACCTTC few TRBJ1-2 TRBD1 TRBV4-1 14
CSVQRGVMDSDTQYF TGCAGCGTCCAGCGGGGGGTAATGGACTCAGATACGCAGTATTTT . TRBJ2-3 TRBD2 TRBV29-1 15
CASGDGLVDEQYF TGTGCCAGCGGGGACGGTTTGGTGGACGAGCAGTACTTC . TRBJ2-7 . TRBV2 13
CASRSFWDPTGSDTQYF TGTGCCAGCAGATCATTTTGGGACCCAACCGGGTCAGATACGCAGTATTTT few TRBJ2-3 . TRBV7-9 17
CSAVLGQANSPLHF TGCAGTGCTGTTCTTGGGCAGGCAAATTCACCCCTCCACTTT . TRBJ1-6 . TRBV20-1 14
CASSFGRGPEAFF TGTGCCAGTAGTTTTGGGAGGGGCCCTGAAGCTTTCTTT . TRBJ1-1 . TRBV19 13
CSARLRTSNYGYTF TGCAGTGCTAGACTCCGGACATCTAACTATGGCTACACCTTC . TRBJ1-2 . TRBV20-1 14
CASSLSPAGPSSSNQPQHF TGTGCCAGCAGCTTATCTCCGGCAGGCCCCTCTTCGAGCAATCAGCCCCAGCATTTT few TRBJ1-5 . TRBV7-6 19
CASSYSAGIGPQHF TGTGCCAGCAGTTATTCGGCTGGTATTGGTCCCCAGCATTTT . TRBJ1-5 . TRBV28 14
CASSGPVGADTQYF TGTGCCAGCAGCGGCCCGGTCGGCGCAGATACGCAGTATTTT few TRBJ2-3 . TRBV7-6 14
CASSLTLTGGSSTGELFF TGTGCCAGCAGCTTAACTTTGACGGGGGGCTCGAGCACCGGGGAGCTGTTTTTT many TRBJ2-2 . TRBV7-8 18
CASSNFRLGLTQYF TGTGCCAGCAGCAACTTCCGACTAGGATTGACCCAGTACTTC few TRBJ2-5 . TRBV7-2 14
CATTSGSYNEQFF TGTGCCACCACTAGCGGGTCTTACAATGAGCAGTTCTTC few TRBJ2-1 TRBD2 TRBV19 13
CASRDSLRYGYTF TGTGCCAGCCGGGACAGTCTGCGCTATGGCTACACCTTC . TRBJ1-2 TRBD1 TRBV6-5 13
CASRRPSGANYGYTF TGTGCCAGCAGGAGGCCCTCCGGGGCAAACTATGGCTACACCTTC . TRBJ1-2 . TRBV6-8 15
CASSPTLRSTGELFF TGTGCCAGCAGCCCGACCCTTAGGTCCACCGGGGAGCTGTTTTTT few TRBJ2-2 . TRBV14 15
CASSHGGQANTGELFF TGCGCCAGCAGCCACGGGGGACAGGCCAACACCGGGGAGCTGTTTTTT few TRBJ2-2 TRBD1 TRBV4-1 16
CASTPGVGGTNEKLFF TGTGCCAGCACCCCCGGTGTGGGAGGGACTAATGAAAAACTGTTTTTT few TRBJ1-4 . TRBV12-3/TRBV12-4 16
CATGLKGGGIEFF TGTGCCACCGGCCTGAAAGGAGGGGGCATTGAGTTCTTC few TRBJ2-1 . TRBV15 13
CASSPPPANVLTF TGTGCCAGCAGCCCACCCCCCGCCAACGTCCTGACTTTC few TRBJ2-6 . TRBV7-9 13
CASSSSAGTGYNEQFF TGCGCCAGCAGCTCTTCGGCCGGGACAGGCTACAATGAGCAGTTCTTC . TRBJ2-1 TRBD1 TRBV5-1 16
CASSPGGGGTVEQFF TGTGCCAGCAGCCCCGGCGGCGGAGGGACTGTGGAGCAGTTCTTC many TRBJ2-1 . TRBV7-6 15
CAISGQGTGELFF TGTGCCATCAGTGGTCAAGGGACCGGGGAGCTGTTTTTT few TRBJ2-2 . TRBV10-3 13
CASSTFSGEGSPLHF TGTGCCAGTAGTACATTCAGTGGGGAAGGGTCACCCCTCCACTTT . TRBJ1-6 . TRBV19 15
CSGRGVTARNTEAFF TGCAGTGGCAGAGGGGTAACAGCTAGGAACACTGAAGCTTTCTTT . TRBJ1-1 . TRBV20-1 15
CASSLSSGLGMNTEAFF TGTGCCAGCAGCTTAAGTTCAGGGCTTGGGATGAACACTGAAGCTTTCTTT many TRBJ1-1 . TRBV7-8 17
CASSSGQGSDYGYTF TGTGCCAGCAGCTCAGGACAGGGTTCGGACTATGGCTACACCTTC many TRBJ1-2 TRBD1 TRBV7-9 15
CASSQDPGQGPYEQYF TGCGCCAGCAGCCAAGACCCGGGACAGGGACCCTACGAGCAGTACTTC . TRBJ2-7 TRBD1 TRBV4-1 16
CASSSTGGGADTQYF TGTGCCAGCAGCTCCACGGGCGGGGGGGCAGATACGCAGTATTTT many TRBJ2-3 TRBD2 TRBV7-2 15